Below are 3 T cell receptor beta chains sequenced from a single sample in a study of blood T cell repertoires in COVID-19. Profiling relied on immunoSEQ multiplex PCR, and the TCRdb table lists in-frame clones only, not all of them. The top ten hold 2.3% of the sample, which has around 400,000 clones, 70% to 90% seen once. Sequenced sample: peripheral blood. The receptors were sampled from a woman aged 55-69 years with COVID-19, enrolled during active disease.

The chain combines TRBV6-2 or TRBV6-3 with TRBJ2-3; 7 bases agree with TRBD1. This CDR3 has 17 amino acids. V shed 6 bases and J 1 base; nucleotides not matched to a gene: 13. Per the germline V gene, CDR1 is MNHEY and CDR2 is SVGEGT. CDR3 amino acids: CASSPRPPGQRTDTQYF. CDR3 nucleotide sequence: TGTGCCAGCAGCCCTCGCCCCCCGGGACAGCGCACAGATACGCAGTATTTT.

The gene calls are TRBV6-5 and TRBJ2-2; 9 nucleotides agree with TRBD2. Germline CDR1 is MNHEY and CDR2 is SVGAGI. Unmatched junction bases numbered 2, after V lost 3 bases and J lost 3 bases. CDR3 length: 15 amino acids. The CDR3 nucleotides read TGTGCCAGCAGTTATAGCGGGGGATACACCGGGGAGCTGTTTTTT. Its translation is CASSYSGGYTGELFF.

CDR3 coding DNA: TGTGCCAGCAGGTCCCCCGCAGGGGCCGTGGGGGAGCCTCAGCCCCAGCATTTT. The encoded protein is CASRSPAGAVGEPQPQHF. The rearrangement links TRBV6-4 to TRBJ1-5; weak D call: TRBD1 (6 bases). Germline-derived CDR1 and CDR2 are MRHNA and SNTAGT. This CDR3 is built from 18 residues. With 6 bases removed from V and 6 bases from J, the gap between germline ends came to 27 bases.